The 10 T cell receptor beta chains presented below share a single source sample, sequenced in a study of blood T cell repertoires in COVID-19. The assay was immunoSEQ multiplex PCR, and TCRdb's table has in-frame clones only and misses some. The data contain 310,000 or so clones, around 82% of them singletons. Sequencing was done on a sample of peripheral blood. These receptors originate from a woman in her fifties or sixties with acute or convalescent COVID-19.

Here the CDR3 DNA reads TGTGCCAGCAGCTTCGTACTGGGAAACACCATATATTTT. It encodes CASSFVLGNTIYF. V gene TRBV11-2 combines with J gene TRBJ1-3; D is unclear. The CDR3 sequence is 13 residues long. The V end lost 3 bases, the J end lost 4 bases, and 7 bases lay between the germline ends. CDR1 is SGHAT, CDR2 FQNNGV, per germline.

V gene TRBV3-1 (or the pseudogene TRBV3-2) combines with J gene TRBJ2-3; 8 positions agree with TRBD1. Germline lookup yields CDR1 LGHDT and CDR2 YNNKEL (reference sequence). The ends lost 1 base at V and 3 bases at J; junction bases unmatched: 3. The CDR3 sequence is 15 residues long. The CDR3 nucleotides read TGTGCCAGCAGCCAAGTAGGGACAGGAACAGATACGCAGTATTTT. Residues: CASSQVGTGTDTQYF.

The V call is TRBV19, the J call TRBJ2-7; D gene uncertain. Germline CDR1 and CDR2: LNHDA and SQIVND (reference sequence). The CDR3 is 14 residues long. The V end was cut by 4 bases, the J end by 3 bases, with 13 bases between. The CDR3 bases are TGTGCCAGTAGTAGTTCCGGCGGAGTCTACGAGCAGTACTTC. Encoded protein: CASSSSGGVYEQYF.

CDR3 nucleotide sequence: TGTGCCAGCTCCCTGGGGGAGGCAGATACGCAGTATTTT. This gives the protein CASSLGEADTQYF. This chain links TRBV18 with TRBJ2-3; D may be TRBD2 (6 bases). The CDR3 runs to 13 residues. Trimming shortened V by 6 bases and J by 4 bases, and 11 bases separated the two germline ends. Germline CDR1 is KGHSH and CDR2 is LQKENI.

This clone has a handful of counts. The chain uses TRBV5-1 and TRBJ1-2, with a weak D call TRBD1 (5 bases). Looked up from germline, CDR1 is SGHRS and CDR2 is YFSETQ. V gave up 0 bases and J gave up 4 bases, with 16 bases separating them. The CDR3 is 16 amino acids. The CDR3: CASSLGSSREGYGYTF. CDR3 nucleotide sequence: TGCGCCAGCAGCTTGGGGTCCTCCAGGGAGGGCTATGGCTACACCTTC.

V and J are TRBV9 and TRBJ1-1; TRBD1 is a possible D gene (5 bases). The ends were cut back, 3 bases at V and 8 bases at J, with 17 bases in the middle. There are 14 residues in the CDR3. Per the germline V gene, CDR1 is SGDLS and CDR2 is YYNGEE. CDR3: CASSAFPGRGEAFF. As DNA, the CDR3 is TGTGCCAGCAGCGCATTTCCGGGACGGGGGGAAGCTTTCTTT.

The chain links TRBV6-5 to TRBJ2-3; 8 bases are a match to TRBD2. Per germline, CDR1 MNHEY and CDR2 SVGAGI. The CDR3 loop spans 15 amino acids. V shed 5 bases and J 2 bases; nucleotides not matched to a gene: 6. The CDR3 coding sequence is TGTGCCAGCAGTAGGGCGGGGGGACACACAGATACGCAGTATTTT. Translated, it gives CASSRAGGHTDTQYF.

This rearrangement joins TRBV24-1 to TRBJ2-5, with D perhaps matching TRBD2 (6 bases). Germline assignment: CDR1 KGHDR and CDR2 SFDVKD. V shed 3 bases and J shed 5 bases, with 12 bases lying between them. The CDR3 loop spans 14 amino acids. As DNA, the CDR3 is TGTGCCACCAGTGATCCCGGGACTGAGGAGACCCAGTACTTC. Its protein product is CATSDPGTEETQYF.

The genes are TRBV30 and TRBJ1-5; no clear D. Germline V lookup: CDR1 GTSNPN, CDR2 SVGIG (reference sequence). The CDR3 totals 14 residues. Trimming removed 0 bases from V and 4 bases from J, with 10 bases in between. The CDR3 nucleotides are TGTGCCTGGAGTGTGTGGCAGAATAATCAGCCCCAGCATTTT. It is translated as CAWSVWQNNQPQHF.

The V call is TRBV12-3 or TRBV12-4, the J call TRBJ1-1; 7 nucleotides match TRBD1. The CDR3 extends over 13 amino acids. Trimming took 6 bases from V and 6 from J; bases not matched to a gene: 7. CDR3 in amino acids: CASSVRQGPEAFF. CDR3 DNA: TGTGCCAGCAGCGTTCGACAGGGACCTGAAGCTTTCTTT.